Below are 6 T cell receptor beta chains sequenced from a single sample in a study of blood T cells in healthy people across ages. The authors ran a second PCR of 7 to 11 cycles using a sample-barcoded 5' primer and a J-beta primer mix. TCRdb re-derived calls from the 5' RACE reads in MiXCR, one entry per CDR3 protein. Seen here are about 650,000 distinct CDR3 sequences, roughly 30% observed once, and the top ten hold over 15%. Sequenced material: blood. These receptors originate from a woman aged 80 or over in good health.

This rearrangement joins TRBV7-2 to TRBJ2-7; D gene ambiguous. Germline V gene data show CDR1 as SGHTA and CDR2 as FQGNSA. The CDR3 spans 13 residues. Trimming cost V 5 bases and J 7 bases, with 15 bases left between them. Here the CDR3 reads CASSPARISEQYV. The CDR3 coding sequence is TGTGCCAGCAGCCCCGCCCGCATAAGTGAGCAGTACGTC.

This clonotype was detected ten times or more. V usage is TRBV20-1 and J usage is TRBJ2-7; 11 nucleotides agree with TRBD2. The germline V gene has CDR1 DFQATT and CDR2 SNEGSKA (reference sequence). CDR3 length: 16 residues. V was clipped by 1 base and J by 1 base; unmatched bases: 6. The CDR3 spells CSARGRLAGTSYEQYF. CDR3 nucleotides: TGCAGTGCTAGAGGCCGACTAGCGGGGACTTCCTACGAGCAGTACTTC.

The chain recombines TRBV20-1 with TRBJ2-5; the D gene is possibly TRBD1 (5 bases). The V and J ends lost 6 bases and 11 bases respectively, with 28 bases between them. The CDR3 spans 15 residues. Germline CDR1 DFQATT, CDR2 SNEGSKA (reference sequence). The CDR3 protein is CSAGPWGVMDNEQYF. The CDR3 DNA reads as TGCAGTGCAGGGCCTTGGGGTGTCATGGACAATGAGCAGTACTTC.

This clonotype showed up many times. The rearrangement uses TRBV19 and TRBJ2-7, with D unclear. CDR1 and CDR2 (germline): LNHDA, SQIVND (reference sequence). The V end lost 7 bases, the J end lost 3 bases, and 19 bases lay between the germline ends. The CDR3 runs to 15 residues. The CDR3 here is CASTLLHGGDYEQYF. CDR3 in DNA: TGTGCCAGTACCCTTCTTCATGGCGGAGACTACGAGCAGTACTTC.

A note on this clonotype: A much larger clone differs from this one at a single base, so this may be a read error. CDR3 amino acids: CACRQGLIQETQYF. CDR3 in DNA: TGTGCCTGCAGACAGGGCCTTATCCAAGAGACCCAGTACTTC. The V and J genes are TRBV5-4 and TRBJ2-5; 7 positions match TRBD1. In germline, CDR1 is SGHNT, CDR2 YYREEE (reference sequence). The CDR3 contains 14 residues.

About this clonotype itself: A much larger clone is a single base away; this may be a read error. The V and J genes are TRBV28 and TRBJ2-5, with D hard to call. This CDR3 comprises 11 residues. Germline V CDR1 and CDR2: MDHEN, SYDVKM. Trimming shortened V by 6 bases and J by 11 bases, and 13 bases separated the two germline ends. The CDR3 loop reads CASRVNHEQYF. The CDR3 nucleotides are TGTGCCAGCAGGGTTAACCATGAGCAGTACTTC.